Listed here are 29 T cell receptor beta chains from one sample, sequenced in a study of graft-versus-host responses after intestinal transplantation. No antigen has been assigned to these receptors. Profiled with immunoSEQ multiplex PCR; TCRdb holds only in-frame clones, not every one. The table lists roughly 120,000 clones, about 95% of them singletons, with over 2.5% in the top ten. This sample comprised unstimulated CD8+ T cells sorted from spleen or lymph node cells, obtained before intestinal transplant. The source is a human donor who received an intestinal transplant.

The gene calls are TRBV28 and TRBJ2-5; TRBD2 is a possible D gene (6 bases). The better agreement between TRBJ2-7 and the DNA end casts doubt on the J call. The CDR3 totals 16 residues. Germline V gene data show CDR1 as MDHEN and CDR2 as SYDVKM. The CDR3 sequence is CASSLPVHSGIYEQYF. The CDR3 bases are TGTGCCAGCAGTTTACCCGTACATAGCGGTATCTACGAGCAGTACTTC.

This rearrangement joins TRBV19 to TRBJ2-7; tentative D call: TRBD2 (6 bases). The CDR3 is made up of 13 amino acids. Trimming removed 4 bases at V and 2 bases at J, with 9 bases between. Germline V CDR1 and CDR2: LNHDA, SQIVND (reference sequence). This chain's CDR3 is CASSSGGAYEQYF. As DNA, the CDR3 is TGTGCCAGTAGTAGCGGCGGGGCCTACGAGCAGTACTTC.

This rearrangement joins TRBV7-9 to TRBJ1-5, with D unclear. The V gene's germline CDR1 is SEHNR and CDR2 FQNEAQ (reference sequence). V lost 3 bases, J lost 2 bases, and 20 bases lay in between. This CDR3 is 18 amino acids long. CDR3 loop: CASSLSFTPGIGNQPQHF. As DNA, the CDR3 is TGTGCCAGCAGCTTGAGTTTCACTCCGGGTATAGGCAATCAGCCCCAGCATTTT.

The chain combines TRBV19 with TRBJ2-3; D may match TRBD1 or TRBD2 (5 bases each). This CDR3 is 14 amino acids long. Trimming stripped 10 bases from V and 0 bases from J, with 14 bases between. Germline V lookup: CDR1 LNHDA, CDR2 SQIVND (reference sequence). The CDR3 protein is CATMGPSSTDTQYF. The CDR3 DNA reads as TGTGCCACAATGGGACCATCTAGCACAGATACGCAGTATTTT. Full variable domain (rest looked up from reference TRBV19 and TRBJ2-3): DGGITQSPKYLFRKEGQNVTLSCEQNLNHDAMYWYRQDPGQGLRLIYYSQIVNDFQKGDIAEGYSVSREKKESFPLTVTSAQKNPTAFYLCATMGPSSTDTQYFGPGTRLTVL.

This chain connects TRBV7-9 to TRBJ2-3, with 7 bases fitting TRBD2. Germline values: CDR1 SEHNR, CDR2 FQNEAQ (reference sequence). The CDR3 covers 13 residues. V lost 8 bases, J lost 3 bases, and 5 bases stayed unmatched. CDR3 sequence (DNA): TGTGCCAGCGGAGCGGGGCTTACAGATACGCAGTATTTT. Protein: CASGAGLTDTQYF.

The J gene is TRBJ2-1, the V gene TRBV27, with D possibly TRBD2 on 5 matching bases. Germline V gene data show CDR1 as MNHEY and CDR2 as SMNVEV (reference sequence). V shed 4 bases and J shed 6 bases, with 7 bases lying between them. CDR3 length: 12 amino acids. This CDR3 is CASSYGVNEQFF. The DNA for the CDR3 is TGTGCCAGCAGTTACGGGGTCAATGAGCAGTTCTTC.

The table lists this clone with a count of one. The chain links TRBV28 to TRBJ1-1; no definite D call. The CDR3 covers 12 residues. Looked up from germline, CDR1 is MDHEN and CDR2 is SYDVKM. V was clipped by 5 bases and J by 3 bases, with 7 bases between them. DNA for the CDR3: TGTGCCAGCAGTCCTTCCTACACTGAAGCTTTCTTT. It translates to CASSPSYTEAFF.

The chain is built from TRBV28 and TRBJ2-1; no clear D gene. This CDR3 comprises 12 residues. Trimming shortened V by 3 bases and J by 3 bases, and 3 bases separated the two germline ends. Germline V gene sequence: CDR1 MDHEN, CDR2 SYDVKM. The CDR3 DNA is TGTGCCAGCAGTTTCTTCTACAATGAGCAGTTCTTC. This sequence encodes CASSFFYNEQFF.

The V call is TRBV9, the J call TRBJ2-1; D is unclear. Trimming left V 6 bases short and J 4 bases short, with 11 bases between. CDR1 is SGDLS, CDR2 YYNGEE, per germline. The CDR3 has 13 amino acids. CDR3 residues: CASKDGVYNEQFF. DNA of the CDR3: TGTGCCAGCAAGGACGGCGTGTACAATGAGCAGTTCTTC.

CDR3 bases: TGTGCCAGCAGTTTATTTAGGGGGACAGGGAGGGAGACCCAGTACTTC. Its protein product is CASSLFRGTGRETQYF. The chain joins TRBV28 to TRBJ2-5; 9 positions match TRBD1. CDR1 and CDR2 (germline): MDHEN, SYDVKM. The trim removed 1 base at V and 5 bases at J, leaving 8 bases unmatched. The CDR3 extends over 16 amino acids.

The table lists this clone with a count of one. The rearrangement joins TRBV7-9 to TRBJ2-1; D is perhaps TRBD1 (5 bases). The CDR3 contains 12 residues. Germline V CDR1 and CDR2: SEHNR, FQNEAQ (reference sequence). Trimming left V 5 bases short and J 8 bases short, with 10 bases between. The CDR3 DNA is TGTGCCAGCAGCAGGGGCAGGGATGAGCAGTTCTTC. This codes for CASSRGRDEQFF.

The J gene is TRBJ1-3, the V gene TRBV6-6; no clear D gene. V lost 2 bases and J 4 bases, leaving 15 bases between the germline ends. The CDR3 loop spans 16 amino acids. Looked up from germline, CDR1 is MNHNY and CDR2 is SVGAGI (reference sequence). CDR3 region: CASSYLGPDRGNTIYF. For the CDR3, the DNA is TGTGCCAGCAGTTACCTAGGACCGGATAGAGGAAACACCATATATTTT.

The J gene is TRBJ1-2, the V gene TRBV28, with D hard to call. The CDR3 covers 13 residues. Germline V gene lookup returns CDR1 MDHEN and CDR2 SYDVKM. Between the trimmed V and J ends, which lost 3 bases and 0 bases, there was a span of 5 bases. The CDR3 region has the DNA TGTGCCAGCAGTTTGACCACTAACTATGGCTACACCTTC. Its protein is CASSLTTNYGYTF.

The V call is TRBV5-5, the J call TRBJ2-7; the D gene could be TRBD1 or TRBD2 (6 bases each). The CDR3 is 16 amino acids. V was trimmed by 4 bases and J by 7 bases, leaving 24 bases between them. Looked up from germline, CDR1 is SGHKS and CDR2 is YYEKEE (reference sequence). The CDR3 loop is CASSPWRQEGVLEQYF. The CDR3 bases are TGTGCCAGCAGCCCGTGGCGACAGGAGGGGGTTTTGGAGCAGTACTTC. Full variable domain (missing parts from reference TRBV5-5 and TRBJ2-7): DAGVTQSPTHLIKTRGQQVTLRCSPISGHKSVSWYQQVLGQGPQFIFQYYEKEERGRGNFPDRFSARQFPNYSSELNVNALLLGDSALYLCASSPWRQEGVLEQYFGPGTRLTVT.

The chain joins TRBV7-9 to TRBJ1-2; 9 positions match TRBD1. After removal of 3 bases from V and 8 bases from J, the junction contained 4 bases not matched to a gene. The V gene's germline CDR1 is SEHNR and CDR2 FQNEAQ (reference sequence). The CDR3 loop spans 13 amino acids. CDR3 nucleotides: TGTGCCAGCAGCTTGGGGACAGGGAGCGGCTACACCTTC. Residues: CASSLGTGSGYTF.

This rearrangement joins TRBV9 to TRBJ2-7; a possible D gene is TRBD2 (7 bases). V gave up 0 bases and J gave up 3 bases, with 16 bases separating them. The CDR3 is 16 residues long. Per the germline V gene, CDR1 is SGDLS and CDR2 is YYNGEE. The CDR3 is CASSVAGGLSFYEQYF. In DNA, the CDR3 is TGTGCCAGCAGCGTAGCCGGGGGGCTAAGTTTCTACGAGCAGTACTTC.

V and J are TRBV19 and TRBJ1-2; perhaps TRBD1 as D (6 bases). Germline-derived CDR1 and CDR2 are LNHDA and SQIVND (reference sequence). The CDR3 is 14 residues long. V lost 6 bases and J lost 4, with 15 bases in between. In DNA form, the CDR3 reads TGTGCCAGTAGCCAAGGGGGGTACTTCTATGGCTACACCTTC. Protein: CASSQGGYFYGYTF. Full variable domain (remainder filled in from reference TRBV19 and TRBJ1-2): DGGITQSPKYLFRKEGQNVTLSCEQNLNHDAMYWYRQDPGQGLRLIYYSQIVNDFQKGDIAEGYSVSREKKESFPLTVTSAQKNPTAFYLCASSQGGYFYGYTFGSGTRLTVV.

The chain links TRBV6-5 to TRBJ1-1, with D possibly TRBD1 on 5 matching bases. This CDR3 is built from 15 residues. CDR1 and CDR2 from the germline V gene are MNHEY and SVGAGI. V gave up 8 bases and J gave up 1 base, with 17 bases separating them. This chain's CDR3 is CASPRRSQGNTEAFF. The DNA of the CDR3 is TGTGCCAGCCCAAGGCGGAGTCAGGGGAACACTGAAGCTTTCTTT.

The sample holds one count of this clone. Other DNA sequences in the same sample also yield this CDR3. As DNA, the CDR3 is TGTGCCAGTAGTAGCGTTGGGGGACGAGGGGAGCTGTTTTTT. Translated, it gives CASSSVGGRGELFF. This rearrangement joins TRBV19 to TRBJ2-2; the D call may be TRBD1 or TRBD2 (5 bases each). In germline, CDR1 is LNHDA, CDR2 SQIVND (reference sequence). The CDR3 length is 14 residues. V lost 4 bases, J lost 8 bases, and 14 bases lay in between.

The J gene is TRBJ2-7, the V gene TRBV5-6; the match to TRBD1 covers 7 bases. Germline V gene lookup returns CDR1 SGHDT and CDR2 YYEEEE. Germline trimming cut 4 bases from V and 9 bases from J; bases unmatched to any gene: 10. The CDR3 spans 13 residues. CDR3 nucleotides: TGTGCCAGCAGCCATCCGACAGGGTTCGGGCAGTACTTC. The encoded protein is CASSHPTGFGQYF.

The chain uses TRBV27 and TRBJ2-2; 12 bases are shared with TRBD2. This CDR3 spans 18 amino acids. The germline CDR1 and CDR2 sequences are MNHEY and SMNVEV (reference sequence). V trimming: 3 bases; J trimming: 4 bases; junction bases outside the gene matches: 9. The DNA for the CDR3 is TGTGCCAGCAGTTTTTCTCTAGCGGGAGGGCCGGTCACCGGGGAGCTGTTTTTT. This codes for CASSFSLAGGPVTGELFF.

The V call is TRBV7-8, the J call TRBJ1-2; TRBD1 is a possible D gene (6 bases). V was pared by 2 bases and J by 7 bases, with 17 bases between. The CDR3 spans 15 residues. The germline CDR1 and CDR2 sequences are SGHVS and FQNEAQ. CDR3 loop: CASSLKATGIGGYTF. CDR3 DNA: TGTGCCAGCAGCTTAAAGGCTACAGGGATAGGTGGCTACACCTTC. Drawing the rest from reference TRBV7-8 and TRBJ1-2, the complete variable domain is GAGVSQSPRYKVAKRGQDVALRCDPISGHVSLFWYQQALGQGPEFLTYFQNEAQLDKSGLPSDRFFAERPEGSVSTLKIQRTQQEDSAVYLCASSLKATGIGGYTFGSGTRLTVV.

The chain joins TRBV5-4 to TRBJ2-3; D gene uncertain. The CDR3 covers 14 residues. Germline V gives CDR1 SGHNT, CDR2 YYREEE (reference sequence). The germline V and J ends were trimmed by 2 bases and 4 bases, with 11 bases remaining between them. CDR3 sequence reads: CASSFGRLADTQYF. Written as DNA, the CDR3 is TGTGCCAGCAGCTTTGGACGCCTGGCAGATACGCAGTATTTT.

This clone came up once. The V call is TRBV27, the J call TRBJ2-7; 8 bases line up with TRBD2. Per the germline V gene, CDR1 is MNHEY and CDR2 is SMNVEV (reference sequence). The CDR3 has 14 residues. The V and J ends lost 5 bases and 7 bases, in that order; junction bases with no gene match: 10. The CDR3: CASSPRLAGGEQYF. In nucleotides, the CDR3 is TGTGCCAGCAGTCCCCGTCTAGCGGGTGGAGAGCAGTACTTC.

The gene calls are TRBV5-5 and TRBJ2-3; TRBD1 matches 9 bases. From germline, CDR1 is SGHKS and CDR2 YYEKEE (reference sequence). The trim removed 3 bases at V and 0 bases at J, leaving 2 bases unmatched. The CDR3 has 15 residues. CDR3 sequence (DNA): TGTGCCAGCAGCTCCGGGACAGGGAGCACAGATACGCAGTATTTT. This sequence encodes CASSSGTGSTDTQYF.

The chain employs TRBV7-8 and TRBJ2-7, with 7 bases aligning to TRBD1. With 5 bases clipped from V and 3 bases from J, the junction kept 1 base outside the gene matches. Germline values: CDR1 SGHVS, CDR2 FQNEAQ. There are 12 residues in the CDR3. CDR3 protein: CASSQGVYEQYF. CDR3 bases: TGTGCCAGCAGCCAGGGGGTCTACGAGCAGTACTTC.

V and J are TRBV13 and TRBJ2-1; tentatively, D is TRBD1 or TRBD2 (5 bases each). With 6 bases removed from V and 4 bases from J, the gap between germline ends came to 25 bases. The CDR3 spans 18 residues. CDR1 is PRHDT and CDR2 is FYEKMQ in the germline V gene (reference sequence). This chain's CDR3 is CASSSRGAPDTQYNEQFF. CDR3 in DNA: TGTGCCAGCAGTTCGAGGGGAGCACCCGATACCCAATACAATGAGCAGTTCTTC.

The CDR3 loop reads CASSQAPAGGPTGELFF. The CDR3 DNA is TGTGCCAGCAGCCAAGCCCCAGCGGGAGGGCCCACCGGGGAGCTGTTTTTT. The V gene is TRBV14, the J gene TRBJ2-2; 10 bases map to TRBD2. Unmatched junction bases numbered 6, after V lost 1 base and J lost 4 bases. The CDR3 is made up of 17 amino acids. Germline-derived CDR1 and CDR2 are SGHDN and FVKESK.

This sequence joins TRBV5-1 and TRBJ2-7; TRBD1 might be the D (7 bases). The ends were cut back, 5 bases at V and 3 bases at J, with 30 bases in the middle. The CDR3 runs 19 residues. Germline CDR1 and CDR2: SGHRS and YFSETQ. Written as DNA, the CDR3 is TGCGCCAGCAGTTTCCGGGACAGTACCCTAGCGATTCAAGTCTACGAGCAGTACTTC. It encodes CASSFRDSTLAIQVYEQYF.